This T cell receptor beta chain was identified in a study of T cell clonality in common variable immunodeficiency. Study-wide results and caveats: Reportedly, TCR beta sequences from common variable immunodeficiency showed fewer deletions and N-nucleotide insertions. CVID subjects had higher TCRbeta clonality than healthy controls, most marked in about a third.

This clone has just a few counts. Its target is not known. Sequencing ends 3 residues short of the CDR3 end; the germline J gene provides the rest. CVID meant reduced serum IgG, IgA and/or IgM plus specific antibody deficiency. CVID and control samples used equivalent genomic DNA input. Clones were sequenced by immunoSEQ multiplex PCR, and TCRdb holds only the in-frame ones, with some missing. The profile covers some 15,000 clones, none occurring a single time. Trimming shortened V by 5 bases and J by 3 bases, and 14 bases separated the two germline ends. Germline assignment: CDR1 GTSNPN and CDR2 SVGIG (reference sequence). The CDR3 is 13 residues long.

V gene TRBV30 combines with J gene TRBJ2-7; D is perhaps TRBD1 (6 bases). The clonotype originates from a human donor with common variable immunodeficiency. The material sequenced was peripheral blood mononuclear cells. Incomplete CDR3 DNA: TGTGCCTGGGGCCGGGACAAAATCTACGAG. This translates into CAWGRDKIYE. The CDR3 in full is CAWGRDKIYEQYF.